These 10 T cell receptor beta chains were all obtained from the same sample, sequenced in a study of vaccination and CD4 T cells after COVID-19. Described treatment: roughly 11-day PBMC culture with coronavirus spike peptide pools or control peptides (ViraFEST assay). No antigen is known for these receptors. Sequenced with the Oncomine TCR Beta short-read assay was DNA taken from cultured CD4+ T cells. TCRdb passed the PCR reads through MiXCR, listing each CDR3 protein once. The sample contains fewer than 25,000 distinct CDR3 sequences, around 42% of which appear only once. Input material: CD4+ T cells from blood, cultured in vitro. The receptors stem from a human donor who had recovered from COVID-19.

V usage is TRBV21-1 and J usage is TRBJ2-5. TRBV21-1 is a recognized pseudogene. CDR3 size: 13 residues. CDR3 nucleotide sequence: TGTGCCAGCAGCAAAGTAGCAGTGGTGACCCAGTACTTC. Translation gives CASSKVAVVTQYF.

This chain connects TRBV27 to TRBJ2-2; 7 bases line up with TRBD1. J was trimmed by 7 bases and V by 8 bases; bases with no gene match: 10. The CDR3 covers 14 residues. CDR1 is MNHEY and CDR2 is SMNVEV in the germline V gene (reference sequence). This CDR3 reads CASPRTGPHGELFF. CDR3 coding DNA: TGTGCCAGCCCCAGGACAGGACCGCACGGGGAGCTGTTTTTT.

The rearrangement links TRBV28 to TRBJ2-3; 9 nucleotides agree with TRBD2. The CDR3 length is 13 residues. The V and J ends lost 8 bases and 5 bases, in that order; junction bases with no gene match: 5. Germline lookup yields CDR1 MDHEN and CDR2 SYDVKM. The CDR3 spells CASWTSEKDTQYF. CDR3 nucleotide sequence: TGTGCCAGCTGGACTAGCGAGAAAGATACGCAGTATTTT.

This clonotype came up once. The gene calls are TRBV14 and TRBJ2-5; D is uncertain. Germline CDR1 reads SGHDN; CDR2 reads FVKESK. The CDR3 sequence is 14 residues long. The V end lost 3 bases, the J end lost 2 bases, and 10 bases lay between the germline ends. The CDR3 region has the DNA TGTGCCAGCAGCCACAGGAGAGTGCAAGAGACCCAGTACTTC. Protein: CASSHRRVQETQYF.

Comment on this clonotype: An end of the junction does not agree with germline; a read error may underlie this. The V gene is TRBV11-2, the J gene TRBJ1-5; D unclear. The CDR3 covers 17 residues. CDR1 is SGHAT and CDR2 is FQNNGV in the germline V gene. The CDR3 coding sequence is TGTGACAGCAGCTCGTTGACGGCCGTCTATAGCAATCAGCCCCAGCATTTT. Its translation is CDSSSLTAVYSNQPQHF. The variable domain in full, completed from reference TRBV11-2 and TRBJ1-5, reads EAGVAQSPRYKIIEKRQSVAFWCNPISGHATLYWYQQILGQGPKLLIQFQNNGVVDDSQLPKDRFSAERLKGVDSTLKIQPAKLEDSAVYLCDSSSLTAVYSNQPQHFGDGTRLSIL.

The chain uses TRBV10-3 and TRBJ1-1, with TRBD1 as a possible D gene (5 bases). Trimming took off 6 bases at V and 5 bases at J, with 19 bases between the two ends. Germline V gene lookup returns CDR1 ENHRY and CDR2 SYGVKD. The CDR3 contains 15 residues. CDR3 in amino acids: CAISVQEGSRTEAFF. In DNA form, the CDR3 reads TGTGCCATCAGCGTACAGGAGGGGAGTAGGACTGAAGCTTTCTTT.

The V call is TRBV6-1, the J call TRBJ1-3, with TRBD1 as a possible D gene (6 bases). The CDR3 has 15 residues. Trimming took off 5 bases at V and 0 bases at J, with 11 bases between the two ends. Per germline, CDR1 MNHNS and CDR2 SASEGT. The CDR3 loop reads CASSPMDSSGNTIYF. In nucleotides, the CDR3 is TGTGCCAGCAGTCCTATGGACAGCTCTGGAAACACCATATATTTT.

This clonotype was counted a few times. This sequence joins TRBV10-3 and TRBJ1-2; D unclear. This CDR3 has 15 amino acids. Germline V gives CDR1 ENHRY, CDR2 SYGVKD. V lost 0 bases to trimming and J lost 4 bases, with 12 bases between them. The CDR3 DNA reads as TGTGCCATCAGTGAGTCGACGGTCGGATTCTATGGCTACACCTTC. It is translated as CAISESTVGFYGYTF.

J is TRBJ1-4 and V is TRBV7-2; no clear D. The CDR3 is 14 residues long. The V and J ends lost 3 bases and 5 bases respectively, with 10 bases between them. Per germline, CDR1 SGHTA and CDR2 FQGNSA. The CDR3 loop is CASSFRNQNEKLFF. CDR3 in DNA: TGTGCCAGCAGCTTCAGGAACCAGAATGAAAAACTGTTTTTT.

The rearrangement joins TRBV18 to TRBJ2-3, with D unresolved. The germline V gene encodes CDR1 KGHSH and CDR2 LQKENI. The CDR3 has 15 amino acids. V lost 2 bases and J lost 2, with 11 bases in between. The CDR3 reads CASSPWAGTTDTQYF. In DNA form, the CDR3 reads TGTGCCAGCTCACCATGGGCAGGCACCACAGATACGCAGTATTTT.